This T cell receptor beta chain comes out of a study of identical twins listed by TCRdb under 2016. Regarding the research as a whole: To test whether fetal clonotypes persist, the study used deep sequencing on TCR alpha and beta repertoires from monozygotic twins, unrelated adults of various ages, and cord blood. To rule out contamination, replicate twin experiments were performed at different times with different library preparation protocols.

Libraries were made using 5' RACE. Sequencing was performed on an Illumina HiSeq 2000. A universal primer binding site was added through template switching, and the final cDNA carried a unique molecular identifier so that TCR cDNA molecules could be counted accurately. Specific primers in the conserved constant-segment region were used to synthesize first-strand cDNA for the TCR alpha and beta chains. To control for contamination, each cDNA library was double barcoded with a SMART-Mk sample barcode plus Illumina barcodes. Two successive PCR steps introduced TruSeq adapter sequences along with Illumina sample barcodes. The TCR alpha and beta cDNA libraries were sequenced on the Illumina HiSeq platform using custom primers. Regarding the original processing steps: MiGEC was used to process raw reads and extract unique molecular identifiers, and MiXCR was used to find CDR3 positions. For each individual, recombination models were inferred using an EM algorithm with the repgenHMM and IGoR tools. The analysis of shared clonotypes was done with the tcR package in R, with sharing normalized by the product of cloneset sizes. To study raw recombination without the effects of thymic and clonal selection, out-of-frame nonproductive sequences were analyzed. TCRdb reprocessing: public reads trimmed at Q25 with fastp, clones called with MiXCR, in-frame beta chains kept. Identical CDR3 proteins give one entry, which carries the most common genes and DNA. For this entry, the V and J calls and clone size follow TCRdb and not the study's own pipeline. Recorded for this sample are about 660,000 distinct CDR3 sequences; over 8.5% of them occurred a single time. In total, the top ten clones hold around 0.95% of the sample.

Only healthy Caucasian donors were included. The twin cohort consisted of three pairs of female monozygotic twins, all aged about 18 to 29 years. Peripheral blood mononuclear cells were the source from which RNA for the TCR libraries was isolated. This clonotype has only a few counts. Its binding antigen is unknown. Nothing much larger sits one base from this clone, and base qualities are not available. The CDR3 spans 15 residues, from the cysteine through the phenylalanine. Only the CDR3 DNA stays, 45 bases, in frame from base 1. V loses 6 bases of germline sequence and J loses 7 bases, and the interval between the two ends is 18 bases. Summary of the overall study and its limitations: Abundant cord blood beta clonotypes had fewer insertions, young adult naive repertoires showed a similar but weaker trend, and memory repertoires showed no such trend. The excess sharing between twins in beta out-of-frame sequences was weaker because fewer shared sequences reduced the signal-to-noise ratio. Zero-insertion analyses could be partly confounded by invariant T cells such as MAIT and iNKT, though diverse VJ usage argued against such confounding for most clonotypes. Out-of-frame TCR alpha sharing in monozygotic twins was systematically underestimated by recombination models, whereas sharing between unrelated individuals was in agreement with the recombination models. Compared with coincidental sharing between unrelated individuals, out-of-frame TCR alpha sequences shared between twins had an excess of sequences with low generation probability. Because the same donors could not be followed over many years, the conclusions depended on cross-sectional statistical analysis.

This sample was shared with a second study, whose subject was yellow fever vaccine responses in identical twins. Drawing on the second study: According to the authors, in identical twins the way T cells responded to vaccination appeared partly convergent and partly personalized. In the study, vaccine-responding T cell clones were precisely tracked in identical twins.

The rearranged chain carries TRBV12-3 or TRBV12-4 and TRBJ2-2; the D segment may tentatively be TRBD1 or TRBD2, each giving 6 matched bases. The origin of this receptor is a woman younger than 30 in good health. Sample: PBMCs. The CDR3 in this case is CASSLLGGLDGELFF. The bases are TGTGCCAGCAGCCTCTTAGGGGGGCTGGACGGGGAGCTGTTTTTT.